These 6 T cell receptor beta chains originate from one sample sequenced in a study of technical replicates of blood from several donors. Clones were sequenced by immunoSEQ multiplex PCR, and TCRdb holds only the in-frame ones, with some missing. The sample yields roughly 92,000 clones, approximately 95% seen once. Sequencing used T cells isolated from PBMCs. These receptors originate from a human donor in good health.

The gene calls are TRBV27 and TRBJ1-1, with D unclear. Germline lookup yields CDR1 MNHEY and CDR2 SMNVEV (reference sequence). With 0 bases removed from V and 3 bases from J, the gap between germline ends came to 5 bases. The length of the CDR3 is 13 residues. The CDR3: CASSLSADTEAFF. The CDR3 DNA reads TGTGCCAGCAGTTTATCGGCCGACACTGAAGCTTTCTTT.

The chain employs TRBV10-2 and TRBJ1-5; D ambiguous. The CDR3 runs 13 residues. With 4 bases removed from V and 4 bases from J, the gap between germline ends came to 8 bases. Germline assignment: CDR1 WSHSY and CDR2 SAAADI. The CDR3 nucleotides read TGCGCCAGCAGTGCCTCCTATAATCAGCCCCAGCATTTT. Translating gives CASSASYNQPQHF.

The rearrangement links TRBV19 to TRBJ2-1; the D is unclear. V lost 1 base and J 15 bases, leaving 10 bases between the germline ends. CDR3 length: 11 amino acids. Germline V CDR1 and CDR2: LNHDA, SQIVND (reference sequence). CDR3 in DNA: TGTGCCAGTAGTATAGCTCGGTTCTGGTTCTTC. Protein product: CASSIARFWFF.

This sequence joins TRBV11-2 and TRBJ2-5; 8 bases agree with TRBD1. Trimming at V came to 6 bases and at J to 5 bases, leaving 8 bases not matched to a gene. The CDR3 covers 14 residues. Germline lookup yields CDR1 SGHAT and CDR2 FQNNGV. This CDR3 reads CASSYGQGPETQYF. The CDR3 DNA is TGTGCCAGCAGTTACGGACAGGGACCGGAGACCCAGTACTTC.

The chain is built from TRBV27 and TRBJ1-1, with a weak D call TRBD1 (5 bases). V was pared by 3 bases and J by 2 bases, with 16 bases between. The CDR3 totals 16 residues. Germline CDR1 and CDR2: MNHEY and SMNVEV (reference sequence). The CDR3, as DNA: TGTGCCAGCAGTTTCGGGGGGGAGCGGGGAAACACTGAAGCTTTCTTT. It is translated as CASSFGGERGNTEAFF.

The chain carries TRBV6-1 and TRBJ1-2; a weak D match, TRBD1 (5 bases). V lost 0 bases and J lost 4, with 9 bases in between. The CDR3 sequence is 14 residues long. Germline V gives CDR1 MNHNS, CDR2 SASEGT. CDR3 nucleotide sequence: TGTGCCAGCAGTGAAGCGCCGGGGGGCTATGGCTACACCTTC. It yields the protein CASSEAPGGYGYTF.